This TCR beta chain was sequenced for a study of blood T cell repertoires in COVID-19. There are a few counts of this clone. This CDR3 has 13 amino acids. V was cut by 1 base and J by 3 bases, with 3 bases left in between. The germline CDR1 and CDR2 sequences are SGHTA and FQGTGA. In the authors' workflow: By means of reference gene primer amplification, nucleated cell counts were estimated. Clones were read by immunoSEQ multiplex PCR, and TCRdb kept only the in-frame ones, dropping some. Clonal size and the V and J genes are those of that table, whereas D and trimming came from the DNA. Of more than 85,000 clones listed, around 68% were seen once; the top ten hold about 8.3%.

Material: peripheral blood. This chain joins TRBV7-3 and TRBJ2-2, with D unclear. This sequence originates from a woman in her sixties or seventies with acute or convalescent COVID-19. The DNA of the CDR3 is TGTGCCAGCAGCTTAAGCGACACCGGGGAGCTGTTTTTT. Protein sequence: CASSLSDTGELFF.